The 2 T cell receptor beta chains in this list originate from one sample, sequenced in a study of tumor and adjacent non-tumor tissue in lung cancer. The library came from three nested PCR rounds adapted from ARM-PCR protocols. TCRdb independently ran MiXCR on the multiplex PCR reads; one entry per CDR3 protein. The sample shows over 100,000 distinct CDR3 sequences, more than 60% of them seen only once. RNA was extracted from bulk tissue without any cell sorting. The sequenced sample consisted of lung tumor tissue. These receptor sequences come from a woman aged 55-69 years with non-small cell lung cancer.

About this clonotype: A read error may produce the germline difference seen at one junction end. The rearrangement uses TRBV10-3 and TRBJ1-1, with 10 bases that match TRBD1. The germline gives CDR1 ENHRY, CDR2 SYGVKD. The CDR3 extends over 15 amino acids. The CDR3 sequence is CAISGTGDCATEAFF. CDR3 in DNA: TGCGCCATCAGCGGGACAGGGGATTGTGCAACTGAAGCTTTTTTT.

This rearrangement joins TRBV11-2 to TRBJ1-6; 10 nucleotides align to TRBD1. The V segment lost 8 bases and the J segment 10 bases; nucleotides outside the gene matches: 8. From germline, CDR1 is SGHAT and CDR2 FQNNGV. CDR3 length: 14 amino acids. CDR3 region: CASGTDRGCSPLHF. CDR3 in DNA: TGTGCCAGCGGCACGGACAGGGGGTGCTCACCCCTCCACTTT.